This T cell receptor beta chain was retrieved from a study of CD8+CD57+ T cells in acquired aplastic anemia. Study-level information: The average for DNA from sorted CD4+ and CD8+ cells was 3 to 3.5 ug. Study-wide results and limits: The same twenty-nine CD8+ CDR3 sequences occurred in patients and in controls.

The CDR3 has 15 residues. In germline, CDR1 is SGHVS, CDR2 FNYEAQ. V dropped 4 bases and J dropped 4 bases, with 16 bases sitting between them. This clonotype has only a few counts. No antigen is known for it. The study profiled TCR beta VDJ and CDR3 using genomic DNA as template. TCRdb re-analysed the reads in MiXCR, keeping a single row per CDR3 protein. The sample has approximately 220,000 distinct CDR3 sequences, approximately 50% seen once. Patients selected for sequencing had displayed CD8+CD57+ cell expansion by flow cytometry. Acquired aplastic anemia of severe grade affected all patients. Sampling of blood occurred while the patients had still received no therapy.

The clonotype comes from a human donor with aplastic anemia. The genes are TRBV7-6 and TRBJ2-5; D is possibly TRBD1 (5 bases). Sequencing was performed on sorted CD4+, CD8+, or CD8+CD57+ T cells (not recorded which) from PBMCs. CDR3 coding DNA: TGTGCCAGCAGCTGGGGCAGTGTGGGCCGAGAGACCCAGTACTTC. Translated, it gives CASSWGSVGRETQYF. Full variable domain (missing parts from reference TRBV7-6 and TRBJ2-5): GAGVSQSPRYKVTKRGQDVALRCDPISGHVSLYWYRQALGQGPEFLTYFNYEAQQDKSGLPNDRFSAERPEGSISTLTIQRTEQRDSAMYRCASSWGSVGRETQYFGPGTRLLVL.